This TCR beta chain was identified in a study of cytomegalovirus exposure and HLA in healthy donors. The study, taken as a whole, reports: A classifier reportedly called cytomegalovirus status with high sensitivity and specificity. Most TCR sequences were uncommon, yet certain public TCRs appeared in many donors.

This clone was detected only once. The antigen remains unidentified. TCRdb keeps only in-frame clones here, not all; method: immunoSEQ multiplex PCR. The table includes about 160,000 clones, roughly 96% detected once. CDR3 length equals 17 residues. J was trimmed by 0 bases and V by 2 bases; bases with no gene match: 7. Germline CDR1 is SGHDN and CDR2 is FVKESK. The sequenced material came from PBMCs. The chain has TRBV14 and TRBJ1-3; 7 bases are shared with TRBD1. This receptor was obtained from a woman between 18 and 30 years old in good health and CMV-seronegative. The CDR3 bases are TGTGCCAGCAGCCAACGTAGACAGGGCCTCTCTGGAAACACCATATATTTT. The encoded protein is CASSQRRQGLSGNTIYF.